The rows below give T cell receptor beta chains drawn from one sample of a study of T-cell reconstitution after alpha-beta-depleted transplantation in children. From the PCR reads, TCRdb called clonotypes with MiXCR, one entry per CDR3 protein. The repertoire holds 90,000 to 100,000 distinct CDR3 sequences, around 22% seen once, with over 20% in the top ten. The sequencing here drew on PBMCs, taken before TCRalphabeta/CD19-depleted stem cell transplant. Receptors were obtained from a boy aged 2 to 10 with acute lymphoblastic leukemia, due to receive a stem cell transplant. Both conserved end residues are part of each CDR3. The order of the fields is V gene, J gene, D gene, clone size, CDR3 DNA, CDR3 protein. A D gene is named only where the DNA matches it firmly. Expanded clones get a size class; other rows say once, few or many, or leave the size out.

>TRBV5-5|TRBJ1-1|.|few
TGTGCCAGCAGCTTGTCGCTTGGGGGCTATAGCACTGAAGCTTTCTTT
CASSLSLGGYSTEAFF
>TRBV12-3/TRBV12-4|TRBJ2-7|.|.
TGTGCCAGCAGCCGGAGTGCCTACGAGCAGTACTTC
CASSRSAYEQYF
>TRBV28|TRBJ2-2|TRBD2|.
TGTGCCAGCCATAAGACTAGCGGAGGACACGGGGAGCTGTTTTTT
CASHKTSGGHGELFF
>TRBV11-2|TRBJ2-5|.|many
TGTGCCAGCAGCCCCGGTAGGACCCAGTACTTC
CASSPGRTQYF
>TRBV7-9|TRBJ2-7|.|.
TGTGCCAGCAGCTTCAAAGCGGAGGAGGTGTGGGACGAGCAGTACTTC
CASSFKAEEVWDEQYF
>TRBV30|TRBJ1-4|.|.
TGTGCCTGGCGGGATAATGAAAAACTGTTTTTT
CAWRDNEKLFF
>TRBV6-5|TRBJ2-1|.|few
TGTGCCAGCAGTTACGAACAGGGAACGTGGAATGAGCAGTTCTTC
CASSYEQGTWNEQFF
>TRBV28|TRBJ1-2|.|.
TGTGCCAGCAGGGCGGACTATGGCTACACCTTC
CASRADYGYTF
>TRBV4-2|TRBJ2-1|TRBD2|.
TGTGCCAGCAGCCAACCCGGCGGGAGTCTCAACAATGAGCAGTTCTTC
CASSQPGGSLNNEQFF
>TRBV7-2|TRBJ2-1|.|few
TGTGCCAGCAGCCGCCAGGGCGGAGTCTACAATGAGCAGTTCTTC
CASSRQGGVYNEQFF
>TRBV7-9|TRBJ2-7|.|.
TGTGCCAGCAGCTTAGCGCAGACAGGAGAGTACGAGCAGTACTTC
CASSLAQTGEYEQYF
>TRBV20-1|TRBJ2-1|TRBD2|.
TGCAGTGCTAGGACCCCTAGCGGGTTAGGGGATGAGCAGTTCTTC
CSARTPSGLGDEQFF
>TRBV20-1|TRBJ1-1|TRBD1|.
TGCAGTGCTAGACGGACAGGGGACATATTGAACACTGAAGCTTTCTTT
CSARRTGDILNTEAFF
>TRBV2|TRBJ2-3|.|once
TGTGCCAGCAGTGAAGTCCGGGGATCCACAGATACGCAGTATTTT
CASSEVRGSTDTQYF
>TRBV9|TRBJ2-7|.|.
TGTGCCAGCAGCGTAGACGCGGGTGAGCGGCAGTACTTC
CASSVDAGERQYF
>TRBV6-2/TRBV6-3|TRBJ1-1|.|.
TGTGCCAGCAGTTACTATAATGAAGCTTTCTTT
CASSYYNEAFF
>TRBV7-2|TRBJ2-6|.|many
TGTGCCAGCAGCTTAGAAGTGACCGGGGCCAACGTCCTGACTTTC
CASSLEVTGANVLTF
>TRBV3-1|TRBJ2-7|TRBD2|.
TGTGCCAGCAGCCGGGGACTAGTGATCGGCGAGCAGTACTTC
CASSRGLVIGEQYF
>TRBV6-2/TRBV6-3|TRBJ1-1|.|few
TGTGCCAGCAGTTACTCGACAGCCCAAGAATTCGACACTGAAGCTTTCTTT
CASSYSTAQEFDTEAFF
>TRBV7-2|TRBJ2-5|TRBD1|.
TGTGCCAGCAGCTTAGCTGGAACGGGACAGGGCCAAGAGACCCAGTACTTC
CASSLAGTGQGQETQYF
>TRBV7-3|TRBJ2-3|TRBD2|few
TGTGCCAGCAGCCCCGGGAGGAACACAGATACGCAGTATTTT
CASSPGRNTDTQYF
>TRBV4-1|TRBJ1-5|.|few
TGCGCCAGCAGCCAAGATTTTGGGCTACGGTACCAGCCCCAGCATTTT
CASSQDFGLRYQPQHF
>TRBV6-1|TRBJ1-6|.|few
TGTGCCAGCAGTAAAATGCCGGCCGGGAGAAGTTCACCCCTCCACTTT
CASSKMPAGRSSPLHF
>TRBV2|TRBJ2-2|TRBD2|.
TGTGCCAGCAGACCGGCTGGACTAGCGGAAAACACCGGGGAGCTGTTTTTT
CASRPAGLAENTGELFF
>TRBV9|TRBJ2-7|TRBD2|few
TGTGCCAGCAGCCCCCTGGGGGGTGGACTAGCCAGCATGAGTTCCTACGAGCAGTACTTC
CASSPLGGGLASMSSYEQYF
>TRBV5-1|TRBJ2-1|TRBD2|medium-sized
TGCGCCAGCAGCTTTGACGGGACTAGCGGGAGTGAGCAGTTCTTC
CASSFDGTSGSEQFF
>TRBV20-1|TRBJ1-1|.|few
TGCAGTGCCCGAGGTTACATACAGAACACTGAAGCTTTCTTT
CSARGYIQNTEAFF
>TRBV6-2/TRBV6-3|TRBJ1-5|.|.
TGTGCCAGCACCCTAACAGGAGCCGTTCAGCCCCAGCATTTT
CASTLTGAVQPQHF
>TRBV7-9|TRBJ2-3|.|.
TGTGCCAGCAGCTATAGCGGAGGGGCGCGGAACACAGATACGCAGTATTTT
CASSYSGGARNTDTQYF
>TRBV9|TRBJ2-3|.|.
TGTGCCAGCAGCGCTCAGGTCCCCGGGGGAGATACGCAGTATTTT
CASSAQVPGGDTQYF